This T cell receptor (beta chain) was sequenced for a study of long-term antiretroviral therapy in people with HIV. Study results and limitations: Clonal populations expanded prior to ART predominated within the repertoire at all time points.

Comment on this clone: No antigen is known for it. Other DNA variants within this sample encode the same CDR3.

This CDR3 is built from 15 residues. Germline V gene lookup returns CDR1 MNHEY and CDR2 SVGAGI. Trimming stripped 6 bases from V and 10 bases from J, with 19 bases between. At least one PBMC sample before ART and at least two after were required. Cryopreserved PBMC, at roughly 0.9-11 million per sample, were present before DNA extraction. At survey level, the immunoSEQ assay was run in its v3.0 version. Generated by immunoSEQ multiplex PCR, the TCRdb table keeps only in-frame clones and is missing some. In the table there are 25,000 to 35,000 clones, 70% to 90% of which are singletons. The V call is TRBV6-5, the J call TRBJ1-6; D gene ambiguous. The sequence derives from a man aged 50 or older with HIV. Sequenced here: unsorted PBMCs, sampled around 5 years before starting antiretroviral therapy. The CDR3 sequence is CASRPSGNGGSPLHF. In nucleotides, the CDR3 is TGTGCCAGCAGACCAAGTGGGAACGGAGGATCACCCCTCCACTTT.